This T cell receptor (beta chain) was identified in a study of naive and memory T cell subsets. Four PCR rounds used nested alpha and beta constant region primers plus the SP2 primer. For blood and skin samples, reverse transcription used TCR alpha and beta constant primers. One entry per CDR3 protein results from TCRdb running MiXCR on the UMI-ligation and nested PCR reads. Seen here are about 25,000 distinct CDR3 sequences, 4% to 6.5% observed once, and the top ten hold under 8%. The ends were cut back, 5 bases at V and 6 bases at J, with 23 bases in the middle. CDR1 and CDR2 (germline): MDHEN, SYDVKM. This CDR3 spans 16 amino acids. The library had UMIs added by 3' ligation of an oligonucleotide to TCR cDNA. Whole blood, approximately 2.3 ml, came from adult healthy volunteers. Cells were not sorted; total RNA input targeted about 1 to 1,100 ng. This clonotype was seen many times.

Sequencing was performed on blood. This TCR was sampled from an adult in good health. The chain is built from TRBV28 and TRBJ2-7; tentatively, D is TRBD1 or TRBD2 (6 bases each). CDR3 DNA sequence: TGTGCCAGCAGTCCCTCATCTGTCGGGGGCTGGGGCGAGCAGTACTTC. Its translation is CASSPSSVGGWGEQYF.